This T cell receptor (beta chain) was retrieved from a study of identical twins. CDR1 LGHNA and CDR2 YNFKEQ come from the germline V gene. V lost 1 base and J 1 base, leaving 14 bases between the germline ends. This CDR3 is built from 16 residues. Broader study findings: Models underestimated how often monozygotic twins shared out-of-frame TCR alpha.

Many counts were recorded for this clonotype. Its antigen remains unknown. One entry per CDR3 protein, called by TCRdb with MiXCR from the 5' RACE reads. This table holds roughly 230,000 distinct CDR3 sequences, 6.5% to 9.5% found once. The sample was also reused in another study, on yellow fever vaccine responses in identical twins.

Sequencing was done on a sample of CD8+ T cells sorted from blood. The rearrangement links TRBV4-2 to TRBJ2-7, with D possibly called TRBD1 or TRBD2 (7 bases each). The clonotype comes from a woman in her late teens or twenties in good health. This CDR3 reads CASSQAGGDSSYEQYF. Written as DNA, the CDR3 is TGTGCCAGCAGCCAAGCAGGGGGGGATTCATCCTACGAGCAGTACTTC.